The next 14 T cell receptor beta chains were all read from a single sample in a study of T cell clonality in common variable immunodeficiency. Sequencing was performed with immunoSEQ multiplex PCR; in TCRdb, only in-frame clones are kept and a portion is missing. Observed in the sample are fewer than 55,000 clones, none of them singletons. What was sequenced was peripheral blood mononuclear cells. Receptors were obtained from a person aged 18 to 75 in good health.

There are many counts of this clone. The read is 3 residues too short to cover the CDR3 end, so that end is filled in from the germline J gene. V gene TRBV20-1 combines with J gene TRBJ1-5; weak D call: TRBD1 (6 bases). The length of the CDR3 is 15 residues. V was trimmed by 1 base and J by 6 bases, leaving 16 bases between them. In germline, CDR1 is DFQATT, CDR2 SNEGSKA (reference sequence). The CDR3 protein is CSARVPGGAPQPQHF. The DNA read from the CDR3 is TGCAGTGCTAGAGTCCCCGGGGGGGCCCCTCAGCCC.

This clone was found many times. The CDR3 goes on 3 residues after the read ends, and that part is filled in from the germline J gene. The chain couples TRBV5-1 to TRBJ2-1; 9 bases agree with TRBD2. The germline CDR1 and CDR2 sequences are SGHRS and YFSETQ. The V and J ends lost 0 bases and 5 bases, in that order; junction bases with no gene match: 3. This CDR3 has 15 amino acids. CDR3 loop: CASSLGTSVNNEQFF. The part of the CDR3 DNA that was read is TGCGCCAGCAGCTTGGGGACTAGCGTTAACAATGAG.

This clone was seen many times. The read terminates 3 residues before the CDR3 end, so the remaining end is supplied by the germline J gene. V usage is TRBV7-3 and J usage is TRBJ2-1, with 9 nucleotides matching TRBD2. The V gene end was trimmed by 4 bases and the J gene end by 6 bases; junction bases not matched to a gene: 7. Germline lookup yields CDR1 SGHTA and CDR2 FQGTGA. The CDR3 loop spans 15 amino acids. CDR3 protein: CASSSSGTSSNEQFF. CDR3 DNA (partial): TGTGCCAGCAGCTCCTCCGGGACTAGCAGCAATGAG.

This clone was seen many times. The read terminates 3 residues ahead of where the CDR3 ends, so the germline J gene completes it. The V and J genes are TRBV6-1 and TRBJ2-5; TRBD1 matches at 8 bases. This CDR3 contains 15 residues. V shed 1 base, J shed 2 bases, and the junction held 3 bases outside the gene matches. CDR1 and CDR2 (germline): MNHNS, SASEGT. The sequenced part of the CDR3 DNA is TGTGCCAGCAGTGAAGGGGACAGGCCGCAAGAGACC. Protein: CASSEGDRPQET. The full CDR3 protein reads CASSEGDRPQETQYF.

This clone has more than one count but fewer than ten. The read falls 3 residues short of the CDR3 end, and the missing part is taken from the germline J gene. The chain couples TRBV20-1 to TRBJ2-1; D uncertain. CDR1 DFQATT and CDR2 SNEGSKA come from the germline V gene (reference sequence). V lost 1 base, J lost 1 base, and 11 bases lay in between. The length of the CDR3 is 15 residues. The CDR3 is CSARALTQSYNEQFF. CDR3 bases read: TGCAGTGCTAGAGCCCTAACACAGTCCTACAATGAG.

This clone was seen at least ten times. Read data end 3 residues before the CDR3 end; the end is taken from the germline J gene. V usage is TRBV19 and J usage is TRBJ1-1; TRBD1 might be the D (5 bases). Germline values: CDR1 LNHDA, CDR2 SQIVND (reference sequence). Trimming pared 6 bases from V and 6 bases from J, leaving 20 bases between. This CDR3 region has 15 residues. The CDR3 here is CASSPTGQGRAEAFF. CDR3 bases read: TGTGCCAGTAGCCCAACCGGACAAGGGCGCGCTGAA.

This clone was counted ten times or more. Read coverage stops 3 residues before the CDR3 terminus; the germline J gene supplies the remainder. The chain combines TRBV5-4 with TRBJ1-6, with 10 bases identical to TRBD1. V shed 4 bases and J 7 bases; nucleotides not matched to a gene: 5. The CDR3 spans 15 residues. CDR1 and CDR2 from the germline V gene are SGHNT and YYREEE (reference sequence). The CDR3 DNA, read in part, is TGTGCCAGCAGCCTGCCGGGACAGGGGAATTCACCC. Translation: CASSLPGQGNSP. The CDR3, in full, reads CASSLPGQGNSPLHF.

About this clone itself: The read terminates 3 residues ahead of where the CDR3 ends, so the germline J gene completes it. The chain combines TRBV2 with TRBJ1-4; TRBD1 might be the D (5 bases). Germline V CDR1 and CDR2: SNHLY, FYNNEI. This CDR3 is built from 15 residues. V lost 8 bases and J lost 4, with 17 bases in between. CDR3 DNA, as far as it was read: TGTGCCAGCGGCGCTCAGGGTATATATAATGAAAAA. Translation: CASGAQGIYNEK. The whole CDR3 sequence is CASGAQGIYNEKLFF.

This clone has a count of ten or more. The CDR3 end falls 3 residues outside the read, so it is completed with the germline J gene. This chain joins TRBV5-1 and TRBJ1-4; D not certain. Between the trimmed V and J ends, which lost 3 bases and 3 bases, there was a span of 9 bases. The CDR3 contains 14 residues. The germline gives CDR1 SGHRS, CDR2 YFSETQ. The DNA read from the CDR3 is TGCGCCAGCAGCTCCGGCGGGTCTAATGAAAAA. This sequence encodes CASSSGGSNEK. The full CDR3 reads CASSSGGSNEKLFF. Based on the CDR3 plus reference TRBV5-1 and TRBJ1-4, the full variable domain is KAGVTQTPRYLIKTRGQQVTLSCSPISGHRSVSWYQQTPGQGLQFLFEYFSETQRNKGNFPGRFSGRQFSNSRSEMNVSTLELGDSALYLCASSSGGSNEKLFFGSGTQLSVL.

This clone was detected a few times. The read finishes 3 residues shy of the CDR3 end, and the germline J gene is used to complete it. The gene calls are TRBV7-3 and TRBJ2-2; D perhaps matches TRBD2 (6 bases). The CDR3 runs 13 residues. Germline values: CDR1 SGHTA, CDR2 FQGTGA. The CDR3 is CASSPGTVSPLFF. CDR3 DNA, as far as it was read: TGTGCCAGCAGTCCCGGGACTGTGTCTCCG.

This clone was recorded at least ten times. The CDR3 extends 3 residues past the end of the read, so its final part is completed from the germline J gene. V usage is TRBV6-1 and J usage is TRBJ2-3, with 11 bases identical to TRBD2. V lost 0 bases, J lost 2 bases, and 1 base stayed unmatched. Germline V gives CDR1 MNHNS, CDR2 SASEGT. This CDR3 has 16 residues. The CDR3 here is CASSEASGGATDTQYF. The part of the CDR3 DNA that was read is TGTGCCAGCAGTGAAGCTAGCGGGGGGGCCACAGATACG.

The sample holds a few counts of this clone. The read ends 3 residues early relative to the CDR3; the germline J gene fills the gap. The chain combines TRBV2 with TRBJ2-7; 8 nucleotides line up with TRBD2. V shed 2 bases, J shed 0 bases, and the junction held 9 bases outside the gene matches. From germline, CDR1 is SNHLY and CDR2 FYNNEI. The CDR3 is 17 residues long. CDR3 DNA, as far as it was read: TGTGCCAGCAGTGAAAATCCCTCGGGGGGGAGCTCCTACGAG. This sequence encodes CASSENPSGGSSYE. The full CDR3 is CASSENPSGGSSYEQYF.

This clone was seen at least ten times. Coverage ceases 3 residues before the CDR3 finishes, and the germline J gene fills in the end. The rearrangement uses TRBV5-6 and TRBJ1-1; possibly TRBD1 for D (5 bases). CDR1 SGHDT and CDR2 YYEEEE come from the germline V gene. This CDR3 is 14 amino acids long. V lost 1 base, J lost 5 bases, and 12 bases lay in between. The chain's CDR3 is CASSLTQVRTEAFF. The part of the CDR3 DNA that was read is TGTGCCAGCAGCTTGACACAGGTTCGGACTGAA.

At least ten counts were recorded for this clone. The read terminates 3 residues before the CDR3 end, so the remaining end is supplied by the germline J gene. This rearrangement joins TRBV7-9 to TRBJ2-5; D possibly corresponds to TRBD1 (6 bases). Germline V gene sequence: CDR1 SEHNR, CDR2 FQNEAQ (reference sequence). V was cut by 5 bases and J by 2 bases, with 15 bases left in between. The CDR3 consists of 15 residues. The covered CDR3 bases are TGTGCCAGCAGCCCACCCGGCAGGGGACAAGAGACC. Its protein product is CASSPPGRGQET. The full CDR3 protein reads CASSPPGRGQETQYF.